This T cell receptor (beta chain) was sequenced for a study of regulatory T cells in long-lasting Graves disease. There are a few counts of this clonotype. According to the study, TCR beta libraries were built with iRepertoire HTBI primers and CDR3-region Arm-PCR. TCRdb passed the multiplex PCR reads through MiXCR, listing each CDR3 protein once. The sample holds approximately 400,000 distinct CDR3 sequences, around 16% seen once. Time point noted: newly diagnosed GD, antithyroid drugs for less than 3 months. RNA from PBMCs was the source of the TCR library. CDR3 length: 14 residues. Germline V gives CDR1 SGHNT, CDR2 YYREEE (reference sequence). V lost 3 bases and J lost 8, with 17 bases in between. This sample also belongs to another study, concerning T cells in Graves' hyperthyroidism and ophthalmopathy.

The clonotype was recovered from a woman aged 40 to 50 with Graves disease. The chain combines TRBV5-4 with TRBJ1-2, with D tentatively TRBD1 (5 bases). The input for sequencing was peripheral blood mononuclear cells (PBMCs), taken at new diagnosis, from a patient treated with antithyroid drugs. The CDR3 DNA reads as TGTGCCAGCAGCTCGGGGGAGCGAGGGAGCGGCTACACCTTC. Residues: CASSSGERGSGYTF.